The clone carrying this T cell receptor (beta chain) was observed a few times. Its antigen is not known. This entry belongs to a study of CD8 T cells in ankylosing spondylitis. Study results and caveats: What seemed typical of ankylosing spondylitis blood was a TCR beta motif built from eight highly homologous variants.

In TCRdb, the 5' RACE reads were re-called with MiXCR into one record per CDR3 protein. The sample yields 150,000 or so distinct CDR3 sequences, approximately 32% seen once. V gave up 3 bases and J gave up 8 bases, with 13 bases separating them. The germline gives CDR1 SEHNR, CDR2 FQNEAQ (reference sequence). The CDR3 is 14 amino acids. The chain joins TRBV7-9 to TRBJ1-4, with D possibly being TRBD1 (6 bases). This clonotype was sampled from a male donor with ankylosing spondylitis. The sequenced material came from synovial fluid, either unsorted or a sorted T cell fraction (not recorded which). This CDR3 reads CASSFTGLGEKLFF. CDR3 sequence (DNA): TGTGCCAGCAGCTTTACAGGGTTGGGCGAAAAACTGTTTTTT. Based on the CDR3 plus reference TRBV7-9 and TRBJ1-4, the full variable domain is DTGVSQNPRHKITKRGQNVTFRCDPISEHNRLYWYRQTLGQGPEFLTYFQNEAQLEKSRLLSDRFSAERPKGSFSTLEIQRTEQGDSAMYLCASSFTGLGEKLFFGSGTQLSVL.